These 3 T cell receptor beta chains were all obtained from the same sample, sequenced in a study of CD8 T cells in Susac syndrome. After extraction with the RNeasy kit, about 0.45 to 1 ug of the RNA was reverse transcribed using random hexamers. TCRdb called the immunoSEQ multiplex PCR reads again in MiXCR, with one record for every CDR3 protein. In the table there are about 300,000 distinct CDR3 sequences, about 91% of which are singletons. Sequenced material: CD8+ T cells from PBMCs. Receptors were obtained from a human donor with multiple sclerosis.

This clonotype was detected once. The V gene is TRBV6-2 or TRBV6-3, the J gene TRBJ2-7; tentative D call: TRBD2 (6 bases). Deletions cut 3 bases from V and 4 bases from J, with 25 bases between. The CDR3 is made up of 18 amino acids. CDR1 and CDR2 (germline): MNHEY, SVGEGT. CDR3 sequence reads: CASSYGGEIVPFYYEQYF. CDR3 DNA sequence: TGTGCCAGCAGTTATGGCGGGGAGATCGTCCCTTTTTATTACGAGCAGTACTTC.

The CDR3 reads CASSIGQGSYEQYF. The CDR3 DNA reads as TGTGCCAGTAGTATTGGGCAGGGATCCTACGAGCAGTACTTC. The J gene is TRBJ2-7, the V gene TRBV19; D may be TRBD1 (5 bases). The CDR3 length is 14 residues. V was trimmed by 3 bases and J by 1 base, leaving 10 bases between them. CDR1 is LNHDA and CDR2 is SQIVND in the germline V gene (reference sequence).

The rearrangement uses TRBV4-3 and TRBJ1-1; D might be TRBD1 (5 bases). From germline, CDR1 is LGHNA and CDR2 YSLEER. This CDR3 is built from 17 residues. V lost 2 bases and J 1 base, leaving 17 bases between the germline ends. In nucleotides, the CDR3 is TGCGCCAGCAGCCAATATCTCGAGACAGTGGCGAACACTGAAGCTTTCTTT. It is translated as CASSQYLETVANTEAFF.